The 8 T cell receptor beta chains in this list originate from one sample, sequenced in a study of T-cell memory formation after mild COVID-19. TCRdb redid the calling of the 5' RACE reads with MiXCR, one entry per CDR3 protein. The sample holds hundreds of thousands of distinct CDR3 sequences, 15% to 20% seen once. Sequencing was carried out using PBMCs or a T cell subset sorted from them (not recorded which). The receptors were gathered from an adult woman who had mild COVID-19 (a few samples of this study predate the infection). Cell type and time point are not known.

This clonotype occurred a few times. The CDR3 DNA follows: TGCAGCGTTGAGGGTGACAATGAGCAGTTCTTC. Translated, it gives CSVEGDNEQFF. The chain joins TRBV29-1 to TRBJ2-1; the D is unclear. The germline CDR1 and CDR2 sequences are SQVTM and ANQGSEA. The CDR3 is 11 amino acids. Trimming removed 3 bases from V and 5 bases from J, with 5 bases in between.

V is TRBV5-1 and J is TRBJ2-7; unclear D gene. V was cut by 2 bases and J by 6 bases, with 15 bases left in between. Germline V gene lookup returns CDR1 SGHRS and CDR2 YFSETQ. This CDR3 comprises 14 residues. The CDR3 coding sequence is TGCGCCAGCAGCTTAACTCCCCTCGGCAGCGAGCAGTACTTC. Its protein product is CASSLTPLGSEQYF.

The chain is built from TRBV19 and TRBJ1-1; weak D call: TRBD1 (5 bases). The CDR3 runs to 11 residues. Looked up from germline, CDR1 is LNHDA and CDR2 is SQIVND (reference sequence). Trimming removed 7 bases at V and 8 bases at J, with 11 bases between. The CDR3 loop reads CASISGLEAFF. The DNA for the CDR3 is TGTGCCAGTATATCAGGGCTGGAAGCTTTCTTT. The full variable domain, with the rest looked up from reference TRBV19 and TRBJ1-1, is DGGITQSPKYLFRKEGQNVTLSCEQNLNHDAMYWYRQDPGQGLRLIYYSQIVNDFQKGDIAEGYSVSREKKESFPLTVTSAQKNPTAFYLCASISGLEAFFGQGTRLTVV.

This clonotype has only a few counts. The V and J genes are TRBV7-6 and TRBJ2-7; TRBD1 might be the D (6 bases). CDR3 size: 13 residues. Germline values: CDR1 SGHVS, CDR2 FNYEAQ. The V gene lost 5 bases and the J gene lost 6 bases, with 14 bases spanning the gap. The CDR3 region has the DNA TGTGCCAGCAGCCAGGACAGCCGTCTCGAGCAGTACTTC. Translated, it gives CASSQDSRLEQYF.

The sample holds a few counts of this clonotype. V is TRBV24-1 and J is TRBJ2-1; a possible D gene is TRBD2 (5 bases). Germline-derived CDR1 and CDR2 are KGHDR and SFDVKD. The germline V and J ends were trimmed by 3 bases and 4 bases, with 12 bases remaining between them. The CDR3 covers 15 residues. The CDR3 sequence is CATSDDSALYNEQFF. CDR3 coding DNA: TGTGCCACCAGTGATGATAGCGCACTATACAATGAGCAGTTCTTC.

The chain is built from TRBV7-9 and TRBJ1-2, with 7 bases fitting TRBD1. The germline CDR1 and CDR2 sequences are SEHNR and FQNEAQ (reference sequence). The CDR3 is 15 amino acids. V lost 5 bases and J lost 0; bases outside the gene matches: 6. CDR3 coding DNA: TGTGCCAGCAGCCGGGGGACAGAAGCTAACTATGGCTACACCTTC. It translates to CASSRGTEANYGYTF.

This clonotype has just a few counts. This chain uses TRBV12-3 or TRBV12-4 with TRBJ2-5, with 8 bases lining up with TRBD2. The CDR3 contains 13 residues. V gave up 7 bases and J gave up 5 bases; unmatched junction bases: 6. The CDR3 sequence is CASTTGGRETQYF. CDR3 DNA: TGTGCCAGCACTACGGGGGGGCGGGAGACCCAGTACTTC.

This clonotype has just a few counts. J is TRBJ1-5 and V is TRBV7-9; TRBD1 aligns across 8 bases. Germline values: CDR1 SEHNR, CDR2 FQNEAQ (reference sequence). The CDR3 consists of 15 residues. With 1 base clipped from V and 4 bases from J, the junction kept 3 bases outside the gene matches. DNA of the CDR3: TGTGCCAGCAGCTTAGAGGGACAGGAAAATCAGCCCCAGCATTTT. It is translated as CASSLEGQENQPQHF.